This T cell receptor (beta chain) derives from a study of T cell responses to AZD1222 COVID-19 vaccine (dated by TCRdb to about 2021). Regarding the research as a whole: TCR sequencing was performed for 230 to 250 trial participants, of whom 200 to 210 were given two doses of AZD1222 and around 25 were given two doses of MenACWY control vaccine. Trial participants were enrolled by age into 18-55, 56-69 and 70-plus year subgroups, with around 140, 26 and 57 TCR-sequenced participants respectively. What the work shows at the level of the full study, not this receptor alone: After two AZD1222 doses, spike-specific TCR breadth and depth were significantly higher than at day 0 and than in MenACWY recipients. Nearly half of unique spike-specific TCRs reportedly recognized epitopes outside regions mutated in the B.1.351 and B.1.1.7 variants. The 56-69-year group was small, and its depth increase did not reach significance, likely because of low power. Vaccine-associated CD4 TCRs spanned the whole spike protein, with dominant responses in regions 160-218 and 743-854. Conclusions about previously exposed vaccinees are limited, since just five or six AZD1222 recipients were seropositive for SARS-CoV-2 at baseline. Because no samples from the day 14 peak response were available, repertoires could be characterized only after the peak T cell response. Participants were mostly white British and included more females than males, and it was suggested by the authors that clonal diversity may have been underestimated.

Explained via the paper, the time point label denotes: baseline before first vaccination. Reading the label with the study, this specimen's treatment or condition is: meningococcal conjugate vaccine given as trial control. The vaccinee samples were drawn from two UK trials, COV001 and COV002, one of which was a single-blind randomized controlled phase 2/3 trial testing AZD1222 (ChAdOx1 nCoV-19) in healthy adults. For TCRbeta chain sequencing, PBMC samples were collected from trial participants at day 0 and at day 28 after the second dose. To note about this clone: Its recognized antigen is unknown. There are no base qualities to consult, and no much larger clone falls within one base.

The CDR3 regions of human TCRbeta chains were subjected to immunosequencing. The authors processed their data as follows. TCRs in the repertoires were compared against a reference library of SARS-CoV-2-specific TCRs that had been generated with the MIRA antigen-specificity platform. Breadth was defined as the fraction of unique TCRs that were SARS-CoV-2-associated, and depth was defined as the fraction of total T cells that were SARS-CoV-2-associated. Using the MIRA data, every spike-specific TCR was mapped to the spike region that the TCR reacted to and assigned to either a CD4 or a CD8 class. Log10-transformed breadth and depth values were compared by one-way ANOVA with Sidak's multiple comparisons tests. TCRdb re-hosts the immuneACCESS table, in-frame sequences only. Its copies lack some clones; in the studies checked, an unresolved V gene accounts for under half of them, and the cause for the rest is not known. The V and J calls and clone size were taken over from that table, and D and trimming were inferred from the DNA. The sample has about 130,000 clones on record, roughly 88% of them singletons. The ten top clones hold 4% to 5.5% of the sample.

This receptor was obtained from an adult in good health. Specimen: peripheral blood, collected on day 0 of MenACWY control vaccination.

Read as DNA, the sequence is TGTGCCAGCAGCTTAAGTTACAATGAGCAGTTCTTC. This yields the protein CASSLSYNEQFF. This chain is built from TRBV7-9 and TRBJ2-1; the D segment cannot be called with confidence. Relative to germline, V is 2 bases shorter and J is 4 bases shorter, with 3 bases between their ends. CDR1 and CDR2 were assigned from the germline V gene (reference sequence) as SEHNR and FQNEAQ. CDR3 length: 12 amino acids, cysteine to phenylalanine. This entry keeps only the CDR3 DNA: 36 bases, framed from base 1.